In this sample, the clone carrying this T cell receptor beta chain turned up many times. The antigen is not known. This record belongs to a study of post-analysis software for immune sequencing data. The overall study: Patients with relapsing-remitting, secondary progressive and progressive-relapsing multiple sclerosis courses were all represented.

General observations from the study: Four or five TRBV segments (TRBV5-6, TRBV5-1 and TRBV20-1 among them) occurred more frequently in patients than in controls. Controls' normalized Chao1 diversity significantly exceeded that of multiple sclerosis patients.

Unique molecular identifiers were present in the TCR beta cDNA libraries. Yield was 450,000 to 650,000 cDNA molecules from roughly 0.93 to 9.6 million T cells. TCRdb re-derived calls from the PCR reads in MiXCR, one entry per CDR3 protein. The repertoire has about 200,000 distinct CDR3 sequences, 25% to 35% of them found once; the top ten carry 3% to 4%. Germline assignment: CDR1 SGHDT and CDR2 YYEEEE. Trimming removed 2 bases from V and 3 bases from J, with 8 bases in between. This CDR3 comprises 13 residues. The clonotype was recovered from a girl aged 2 to 17 with multiple sclerosis. Sequences were obtained from blood. This chain uses TRBV5-6 with TRBJ1-2, with D hard to call. CDR3 DNA sequence: TGTGCCAGCAGCTTTTACGGGGACTATGGCTACACCTTC. Protein sequence: CASSFYGDYGYTF.